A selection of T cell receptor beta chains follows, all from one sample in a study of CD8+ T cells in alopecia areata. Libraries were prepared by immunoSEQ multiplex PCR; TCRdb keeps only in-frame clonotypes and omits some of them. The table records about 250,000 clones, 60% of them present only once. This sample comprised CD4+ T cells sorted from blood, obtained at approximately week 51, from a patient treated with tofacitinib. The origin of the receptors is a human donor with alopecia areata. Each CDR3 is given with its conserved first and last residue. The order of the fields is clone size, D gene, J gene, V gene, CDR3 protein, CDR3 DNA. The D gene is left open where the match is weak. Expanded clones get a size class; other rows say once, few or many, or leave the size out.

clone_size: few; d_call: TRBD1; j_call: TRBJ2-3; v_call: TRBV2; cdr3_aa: CASSDSRTGLTDTQYF; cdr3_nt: TGTGCCAGCAGTGACTCAAGGACAGGGCTCACAGATACGCAGTATTTT
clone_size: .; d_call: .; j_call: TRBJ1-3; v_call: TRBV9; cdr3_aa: CASSYTGGPGNTIYF; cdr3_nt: TGTGCCAGCAGCTACACGGGAGGACCTGGAAACACCATATATTTT
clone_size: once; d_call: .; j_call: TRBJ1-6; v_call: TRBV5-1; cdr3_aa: CASSLAADSPLHF; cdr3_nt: TGCGCCAGCAGCTTGGCCGCTGACTCACCCCTCCACTTT
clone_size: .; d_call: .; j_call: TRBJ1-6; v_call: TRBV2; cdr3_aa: CASTLTGGLDSPLHF; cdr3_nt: TGTGCCAGCACCCTGACGGGGGGGTTAGACTCACCCCTCCACTTT
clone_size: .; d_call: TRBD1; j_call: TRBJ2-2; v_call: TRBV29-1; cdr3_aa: CSVAYRGTGELFF; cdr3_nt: TGCAGCGTTGCTTACAGGGGCACCGGGGAGCTGTTTTTT
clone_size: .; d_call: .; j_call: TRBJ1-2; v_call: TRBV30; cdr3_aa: CAWSVARWNGYTF; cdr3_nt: TGTGCCTGGAGTGTAGCACGTTGGAATGGCTACACCTTC
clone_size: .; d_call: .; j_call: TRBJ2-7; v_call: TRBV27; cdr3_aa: CASRGRDDYEQYF; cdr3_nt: TGTGCCAGTAGAGGCCGAGATGACTACGAGCAGTACTTC
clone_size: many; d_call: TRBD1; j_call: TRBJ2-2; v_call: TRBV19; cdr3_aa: CASSTDRVVRELFF; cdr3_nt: TGTGCCAGTAGTACCGACAGGGTTGTTCGGGAGCTGTTTTTT
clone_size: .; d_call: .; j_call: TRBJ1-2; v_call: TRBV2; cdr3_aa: CASRGRNYGYTF; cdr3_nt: TGTGCCAGCAGAGGACGGAACTATGGCTACACCTTC
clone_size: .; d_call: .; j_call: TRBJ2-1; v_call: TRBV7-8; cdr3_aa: CASSSPRIVYNEQFF; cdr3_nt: TGTGCCAGCAGCTCCCCACGAATAGTCTACAATGAGCAGTTCTTC
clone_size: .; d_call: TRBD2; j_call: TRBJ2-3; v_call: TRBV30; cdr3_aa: CAWSWAGASGVLDTQYF; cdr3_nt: TGTGCCTGGAGCTGGGCGGGGGCTAGCGGGGTGTTAGATACGCAGTATTTT
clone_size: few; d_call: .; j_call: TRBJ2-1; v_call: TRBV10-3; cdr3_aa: CAINRDGYNEQFF; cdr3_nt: TGTGCCATCAACCGGGACGGATACAATGAGCAGTTCTTC
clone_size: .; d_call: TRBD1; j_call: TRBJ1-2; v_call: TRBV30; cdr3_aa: CAWSTGQPNYGYTF; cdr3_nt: TGTGCCTGGAGTACGGGACAGCCTAACTATGGCTACACCTTC
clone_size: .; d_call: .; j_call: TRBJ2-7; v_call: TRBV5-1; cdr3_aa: CASSLGQLYEQYF; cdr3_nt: TGCGCCAGCAGCTTAGGGCAGCTCTACGAGCAGTACTTC
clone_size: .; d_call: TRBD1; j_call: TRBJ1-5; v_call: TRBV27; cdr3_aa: CASSRTGPNQPQHF; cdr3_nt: TGTGCCAGCAGCCGGACAGGTCCGAATCAGCCCCAGCATTTT
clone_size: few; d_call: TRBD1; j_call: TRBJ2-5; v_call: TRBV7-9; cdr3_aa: CASSLLGQGQETQYF; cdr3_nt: TGTGCCAGCAGCTTACTTGGACAGGGGCAAGAGACCCAGTACTTC
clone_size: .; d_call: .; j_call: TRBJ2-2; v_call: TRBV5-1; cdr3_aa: CASSLDGSTGELFF; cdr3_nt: TGCGCCAGCAGCTTGGACGGGAGCACCGGGGAGCTGTTTTTT
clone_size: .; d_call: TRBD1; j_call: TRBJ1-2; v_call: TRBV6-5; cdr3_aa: CASSLNRGGYTF; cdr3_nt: TGTGCCAGCAGTTTAAACAGGGGTGGCTACACCTTC
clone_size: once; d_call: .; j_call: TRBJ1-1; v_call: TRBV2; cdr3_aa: CASSKDKNTEAFF; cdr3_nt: TGTGCCAGCAGCAAGGACAAGAACACTGAAGCTTTCTTT
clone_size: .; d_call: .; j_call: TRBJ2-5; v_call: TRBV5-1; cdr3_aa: CASSLGGKETQYF; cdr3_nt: TGCGCCAGCAGCTTGGGTGGAAAAGAGACCCAGTACTTC
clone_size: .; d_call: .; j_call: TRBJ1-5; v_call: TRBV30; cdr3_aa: CAWSPAGTQPQHF; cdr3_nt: TGTGCCTGGAGTCCGGCAGGTACCCAGCCCCAGCATTTT
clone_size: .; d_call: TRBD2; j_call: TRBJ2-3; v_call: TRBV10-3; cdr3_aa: CAISILAGDTDTQYF; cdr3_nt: TGTGCCATCAGCATACTAGCGGGGGACACAGATACGCAGTATTTT
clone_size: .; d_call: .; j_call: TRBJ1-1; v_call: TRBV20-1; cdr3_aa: CSARRLEAFF; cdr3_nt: TGCAGTGCTAGAAGACTCGAGGCTTTCTTT
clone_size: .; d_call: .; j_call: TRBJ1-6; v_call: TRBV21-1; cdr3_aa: CASSNDRRRYNSPLHF; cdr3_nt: TGTGCCAGCAGCAACGACAGGCGAAGATATAATTCACCCCTCCACTTT
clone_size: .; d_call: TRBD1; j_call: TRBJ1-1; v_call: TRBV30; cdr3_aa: CAWSGQVNTEAFF; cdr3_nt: TGTGCCTGGTCGGGACAGGTAAACACTGAAGCTTTCTTT
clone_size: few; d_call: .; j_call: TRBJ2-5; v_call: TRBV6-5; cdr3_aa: CASSYSFGETQYF; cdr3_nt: TGTGCCAGCAGTTACTCTTTTGGAGAGACCCAGTACTTC
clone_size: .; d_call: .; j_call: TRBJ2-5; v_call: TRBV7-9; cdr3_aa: CASSLSAETQYF; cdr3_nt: TGTGCCAGCAGCTTATCCGCGGAGACCCAGTACTTC
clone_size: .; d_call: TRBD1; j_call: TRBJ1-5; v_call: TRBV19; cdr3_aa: CASRDRGQPQHF; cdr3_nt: TGTGCCAGTAGGGACAGGGGACAGCCCCAGCATTTT
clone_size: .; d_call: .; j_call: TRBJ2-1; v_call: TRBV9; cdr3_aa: CASSVEPQGKEQFF; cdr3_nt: TGTGCCAGCAGCGTAGAACCCCAGGGGAAGGAGCAGTTCTTC
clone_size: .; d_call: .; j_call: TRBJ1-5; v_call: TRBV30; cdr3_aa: CAWNRYNQPQHF; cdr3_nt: TGTGCCTGGAACCGGTACAATCAGCCCCAGCATTTT
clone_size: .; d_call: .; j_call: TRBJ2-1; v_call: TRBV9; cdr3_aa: CASSVVGLAAGNEQFF; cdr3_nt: TGTGCCAGCAGCGTAGTGGGGCTAGCCGCGGGGAATGAGCAGTTCTTC
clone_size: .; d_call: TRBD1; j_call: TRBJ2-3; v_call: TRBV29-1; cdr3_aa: CSGGQGGNTQYF; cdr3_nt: TGCAGCGGTGGACAGGGGGGAAATACGCAGTATTTT
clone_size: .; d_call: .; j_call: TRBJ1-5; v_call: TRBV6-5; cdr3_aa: CASKPTGGLGQPQHF; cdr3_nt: TGTGCCAGCAAACCCACGGGGGGGCTGGGGCAGCCCCAGCATTTT
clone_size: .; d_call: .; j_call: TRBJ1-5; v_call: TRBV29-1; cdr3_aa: CSVCGVIGQPQHF; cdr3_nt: TGCAGCGTCTGCGGGGTTATAGGTCAGCCCCAGCATTTT
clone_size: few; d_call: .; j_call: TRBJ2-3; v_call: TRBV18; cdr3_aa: CASSSTGLITDTQYF; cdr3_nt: TGTGCCAGCTCATCGACGGGACTCATCACAGATACGCAGTATTTT
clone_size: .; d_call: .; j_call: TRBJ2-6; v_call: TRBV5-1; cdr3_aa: CASSRGSGANVLTF; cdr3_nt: TGCGCCAGCTCTAGGGGTTCTGGGGCCAACGTCCTGACTTTC